This passage covers 29 T cell receptor beta chains from one sample sequenced in a study of Graves' ophthalmopathy and Graves' hyperthyroidism. Amplified TCR beta CDR3 regions were obtained using RNA transcripts as template. RT-PCR in the first round used HTBI primers; a second-round multiplex PCR followed. TCRdb analysed the multiplex PCR reads with MiXCR anew, one entry per CDR3 protein. The sample has roughly 160,000 distinct CDR3 sequences, 39% seen once. Sequencing used peripheral blood. The receptors were sampled from a man under 40 with Graves' ophthalmopathy.

This clonotype was recorded a few times. The rearrangement uses TRBV11-2 and TRBJ2-7, with 14 nucleotides matching TRBD2. The length of the CDR3 is 14 residues. Germline CDR1 and CDR2: SGHAT and FQNNGV. V lost 4 bases, J lost 9 bases, and 5 bases stayed unmatched. This chain's CDR3 is CASSWGLAGDGQYF. CDR3 nucleotide sequence: TGTGCCAGCAGCTGGGGACTAGCGGGAGACGGGCAGTACTTC.

The genes are TRBV20-1 and TRBJ2-4; D tentatively fits TRBD1 or TRBD2 (5 bases each). Looked up from germline, CDR1 is DFQATT and CDR2 is SNEGSKA (reference sequence). V was shortened by 5 bases and J by 8 bases, with 13 bases between the two germline ends. The CDR3 totals 12 residues. DNA of the CDR3: TGCAGTGCTTCGGGGACCTCCGACATTCAGTACTTC. Translated, it gives CSASGTSDIQYF.

This clonotype was detected ten times or more. The chain recombines TRBV7-2 with TRBJ1-2, with D unresolved. The CDR3 is made up of 12 amino acids. V lost 0 bases, J lost 8 bases, and 7 bases lay in between. The V gene's germline CDR1 is SGHTA and CDR2 FQGNSA. For the CDR3, the DNA is TGTGCCAGCAGCTTAGCGGGCAGGGGCTACACCTTC. Its protein product is CASSLAGRGYTF.

This chain joins TRBV30 and TRBJ2-7, with D perhaps TRBD2 (5 bases). V dropped 5 bases and J dropped 0 bases, with 14 bases sitting between them. The germline V gene has CDR1 GTSNPN and CDR2 SVGIG (reference sequence). This CDR3 is built from 14 residues. The CDR3 nucleotides are TGTGCCTGGGCAAGGAACGGGGACTCCTACGAGCAGTACTTC. Amino acids: CAWARNGDSYEQYF.

This clonotype came up many times. The V call is TRBV7-8, the J call TRBJ1-2, with 8 nucleotides matching TRBD1. The length of the CDR3 is 11 residues. Germline-derived CDR1 and CDR2 are SGHVS and FQNEAQ. The V and J ends lost 8 bases and 8 bases, in that order; junction bases with no gene match: 4. CDR3 loop: CASADRGGYTF. Here the CDR3 DNA reads TGTGCCAGCGCAGACAGGGGCGGCTACACCTTC. The whole variable domain, remainder taken from reference TRBV7-8 and TRBJ1-2, is GAGVSQSPRYKVAKRGQDVALRCDPISGHVSLFWYQQALGQGPEFLTYFQNEAQLDKSGLPSDRFFAERPEGSVSTLKIQRTQQEDSAVYLCASADRGGYTFGSGTRLTVV.

V usage is TRBV19 and J usage is TRBJ2-5; TRBD1 might be the D (6 bases). Germline V gene lookup returns CDR1 LNHDA and CDR2 SQIVND (reference sequence). V lost 1 base, J lost 5 bases, and 17 bases lay in between. This CDR3 contains 16 residues. CDR3 amino acids: CASSIGSTGTRETQYF. The CDR3 DNA follows: TGTGCCAGTAGTATAGGATCAACCGGGACACGGGAGACCCAGTACTTC.

This clonotype was detected many times. The rearrangement links TRBV12-3 or TRBV12-4 to TRBJ1-5; D is perhaps TRBD1 (6 bases). V was clipped by 5 bases and J by 5 bases, with 13 bases between them. The CDR3 loop spans 14 amino acids. The CDR3: CASSPRQGHQPQHF. The CDR3 coding sequence is TGTGCCAGCAGTCCCCGCCAGGGGCATCAGCCCCAGCATTTT.

There are a few counts of this clonotype. The chain joins TRBV12-3 or TRBV12-4 to TRBJ1-1; TRBD1 is a possible D gene (6 bases). The ends were cut back, 6 bases at V and 7 bases at J, with 18 bases in the middle. This CDR3 spans 14 amino acids. CDR3 bases: TGTGCCAGCAGCCTCGGAGGACAGAAGTATGAAGCTTTCTTT. It translates to CASSLGGQKYEAFF.

In this sample, this clonotype turned up many times. The genes are TRBV9 and TRBJ2-5; TRBD2 agrees at 8 bases. This CDR3 spans 14 amino acids. V lost 3 bases and J lost 5; bases outside the gene matches: 6. Germline V gene data show CDR1 as SGDLS and CDR2 as YYNGEE. CDR3 sequence: CASSARTSWETQYF. CDR3 coding DNA: TGTGCCAGCAGCGCCCGGACTAGCTGGGAGACCCAGTACTTC. Drawing the rest from reference TRBV9 and TRBJ2-5, the complete variable domain is DSGVTQTPKHLITATGQRVTLRCSPRSGDLSVYWYQQSLDQGLQFLIQYYNGEERAKGNILERFSAQQFPDLHSELNLSSLELGDSALYFCASSARTSWETQYFGPGTRLLVL.

This clonotype showed up just a few times. The chain employs TRBV12-3 or TRBV12-4 and TRBJ2-5, with D tentatively TRBD2 (5 bases). The CDR3 is 12 residues long. Trimming removed 3 bases at V and 5 bases at J, with 7 bases between. CDR3 amino acids: CASSFRRETQYF. CDR3 sequence (DNA): TGTGCCAGCAGTTTCCGGAGGGAGACCCAGTACTTC.

This chain links TRBV24-1 with TRBJ2-2; no definite D call. This CDR3 has 15 residues. Germline assignment: CDR1 KGHDR and CDR2 SFDVKD. Trimming removed 0 bases from V and 12 bases from J, with 16 bases in between. The chain's CDR3 is CATSDLNPTGDQLFF. The CDR3 DNA follows: TGTGCCACCAGTGATTTGAATCCGACGGGTGATCAGCTGTTTTTT.

The chain has TRBV11-2 and TRBJ2-7, with D perhaps TRBD2 (5 bases). V lost 5 bases to trimming and J lost 0 bases, with 14 bases between them. The length of the CDR3 is 15 residues. Germline assignment: CDR1 SGHAT and CDR2 FQNNGV. Written as DNA, the CDR3 is TGTGCCAGCAGCCCCGAAGGTACTAGCTCCTACGAGCAGTACTTC. Its translation: CASSPEGTSSYEQYF.

This clonotype was found many times. The chain links TRBV7-2 to TRBJ2-7; 7 bases agree with TRBD2. J gave up 3 bases and V 2 bases, and 4 bases lay outside the gene matches. Germline lookup yields CDR1 SGHTA and CDR2 FQGNSA. The CDR3 extends over 14 amino acids. The CDR3 coding sequence is TGTGCCAGCAGCTTAAAAGCGGGGAGCTACGAGCAGTACTTC. It is translated as CASSLKAGSYEQYF.

The chain carries TRBV2 and TRBJ2-7, with D hard to call. This CDR3 comprises 15 residues. Trimming shortened V by 0 bases and J by 1 base, and 10 bases separated the two germline ends. Germline V gives CDR1 SNHLY, CDR2 FYNNEI. The CDR3 spells CASSEAKGDSYEQYF. CDR3 in DNA: TGTGCCAGCAGTGAAGCCAAGGGTGATTCCTACGAGCAGTACTTC.

This clonotype was seen only a few times. This chain connects TRBV6-1 to TRBJ1-1, with D perhaps TRBD1 (6 bases). Between the trimmed V and J ends, which lost 5 bases and 2 bases, there was a span of 12 bases. CDR1 and CDR2 (germline): MNHNS, SASEGT. This CDR3 comprises 14 residues. CDR3 region: CASSQSGGNTEAFF. CDR3 in DNA: TGTGCCAGCAGTCAATCGGGGGGCAACACTGAAGCTTTCTTT.

DNA for the CDR3: TGTGCCAGCATATTGGGTACTGAAGCTTTCTTT. Amino acids: CASILGTEAFF. This sequence joins TRBV27 and TRBJ1-1; D is undetermined. This CDR3 is 11 amino acids long. Germline CDR1 MNHEY, CDR2 SMNVEV (reference sequence). Deletions cut 7 bases from V and 5 bases from J, with 8 bases between.

This clonotype occurred many times. J is TRBJ2-5 and V is TRBV15, with a possible D match to TRBD2 (5 bases). The CDR3 length is 15 residues. The germline V gene encodes CDR1 LNHNV and CDR2 YYDKDF (reference sequence). Trimming removed 4 bases at V and 2 bases at J, with 14 bases between. The CDR3 sequence is CATSTQPRGQETQYF. For the CDR3, the DNA is TGTGCCACCAGCACACAGCCAAGAGGGCAAGAGACCCAGTACTTC.

The chain is built from TRBV10-3 and TRBJ2-2, with D possibly TRBD1 on 5 matching bases. Germline assignment: CDR1 ENHRY and CDR2 SYGVKD. Trimming removed 4 bases at V and 4 bases at J, with 16 bases between. The CDR3 is 16 residues long. CDR3 in DNA: TGTGCCATCAGTGCCGGTAGGCAGGGCGGCACCGGGGAGCTGTTTTTT. Protein sequence: CAISAGRQGGTGELFF.

This clonotype was seen at least ten times. The chain carries TRBV6-2 or TRBV6-3 and TRBJ2-7, with a weak D call TRBD1 (5 bases). The CDR3 is 13 amino acids. Deletions cut 11 bases from V and 0 bases from J, with 14 bases between. CDR1 is MNHEY, CDR2 SVGEGT, per germline. The CDR3 DNA is TGTGCCGTCTGGGGCAGTAGCTCCTACGAGCAGTACTTC. Protein: CAVWGSSSYEQYF.

This clonotype was detected many times. The chain couples TRBV20-1 to TRBJ1-5; no clear D. Trimming shortened V by 5 bases and J by 6 bases, and 14 bases separated the two germline ends. There are 13 residues in the CDR3. The germline gives CDR1 DFQATT, CDR2 SNEGSKA (reference sequence). CDR3 residues: CSALLSGSQPQHF. CDR3 DNA sequence: TGCAGTGCTCTTTTGTCAGGCAGTCAGCCCCAGCATTTT.

Ten or more counts support this clonotype. The chain carries TRBV6-5 and TRBJ1-1, with D uncertain. Germline CDR1 reads MNHEY; CDR2 reads SVGAGI. The CDR3 extends over 12 amino acids. V was shortened by 5 bases and J by 5 bases, with 9 bases between the two germline ends. The CDR3 loop is CASSRLGTEAFF. CDR3 DNA: TGTGCCAGCAGTAGACTGGGGACTGAAGCTTTCTTT.

V and J are TRBV10-3 and TRBJ1-1, with a tentative D call TRBD1 (5 bases). This CDR3 comprises 16 residues. Germline V lookup: CDR1 ENHRY, CDR2 SYGVKD. Trimming stripped 8 bases from V and 5 bases from J, with 24 bases between. The chain's CDR3 is CAIGRGGARINTEAFF. CDR3 coding DNA: TGTGCCATCGGCCGTGGTGGGGCGAGGATTAATACTGAAGCTTTCTTT.

This clonotype has ten or more counts. The chain is built from TRBV12-3 or TRBV12-4 and TRBJ1-6, with a possible D match to TRBD1 (5 bases). The CDR3 has 14 amino acids. The V gene lost 6 bases and the J gene lost 7 bases, with 13 bases spanning the gap. The chain's CDR3 is CASRGPLGNSPLHF. CDR3 DNA sequence: TGTGCCAGCAGGGGACCCCTGGGGAATTCACCCCTCCACTTT.

This clonotype has a count of ten or more. The chain joins TRBV18 to TRBJ2-7; D call uncertain. From germline, CDR1 is KGHSH and CDR2 LQKENI. Trimming shortened V by 3 bases and J by 10 bases, and 4 bases separated the two germline ends. This CDR3 comprises 9 residues. CDR3 protein: CASSPLQYF. The CDR3 DNA sequence: TGTGCCAGCTCACCTTTACAGTACTTC.

The chain carries TRBV28 and TRBJ2-7, with 11 bases fitting TRBD2. Looked up from germline, CDR1 is MDHEN and CDR2 is SYDVKM. CDR3 length: 17 amino acids. V was clipped by 7 bases and J by 3 bases; unmatched bases: 14. The CDR3 region is CASIGGGTSGYGYEQYF. The CDR3 region has the DNA TGTGCCAGCATTGGGGGAGGGACTAGCGGATATGGCTACGAGCAGTACTTC.

This clonotype has a count of ten or more. The rearrangement links TRBV7-2 to TRBJ1-5; a possible D gene is TRBD1 (6 bases). The germline gives CDR1 SGHTA, CDR2 FQGNSA. The CDR3 extends over 14 amino acids. With 4 bases removed from V and 4 bases from J, the gap between germline ends came to 11 bases. CDR3 DNA: TGTGCCAGCAGCTCCCACAGGGTAAATCAGCCCCAGCATTTT. Residues: CASSSHRVNQPQHF.

Ten or more counts support this clonotype. The J gene is TRBJ1-2, the V gene TRBV2; tentative D call: TRBD1 (6 bases). CDR1 and CDR2 (germline): SNHLY, FYNNEI. Trimming shortened V by 2 bases and J by 3 bases, and 13 bases separated the two germline ends. This CDR3 contains 15 residues. The CDR3 nucleotides are TGTGCCAGCAGTGAACCAGTCGGACAGCACTATGGCTACACCTTC. Encoded protein: CASSEPVGQHYGYTF. Variable domain in full (rest from reference TRBV2 and TRBJ1-2): EPEVTQTPSHQVTQMGQEVILRCVPISNHLYFYWYRQILGQKVEFLVSFYNNEISEKSEIFDDQFSVERPDGSNFTLKIRSTKLEDSAMYFCASSEPVGQHYGYTFGSGTRLTVV.

For this clonotype: The junction and the germline gene differ at one end; a read error may be behind it. V is TRBV9 and J is TRBJ1-1; D perhaps matches TRBD1 (5 bases). The CDR3 is 14 residues long. CDR1 is SGDLS, CDR2 YYNGEE, per germline. For the CDR3, the DNA is TGTGCCAGCGGCGTAGATTGGGGCGACACTGAAGCTTTCTTT. Encoded protein: CASGVDWGDTEAFF.

The chain links TRBV6-1 to TRBJ2-7; the D gene is possibly TRBD1 (5 bases). V gave up 5 bases and J gave up 2 bases, with 16 bases separating them. There are 15 residues in the CDR3. Germline V gene lookup returns CDR1 MNHNS and CDR2 SASEGT. CDR3 protein: CASSPSLAGTYEQYF. Here the CDR3 DNA reads TGTGCCAGCAGTCCTTCCTTGGCAGGGACCTACGAGCAGTACTTC.